This T cell receptor beta chain emerged from a study of blood T cell repertoires in COVID-19. Study summary: The samples span acute and convalescent COVID-19 from the United States, Italy and Spain. Sources were T cells, B-cell-depleted T cells, or PBMCs; the material itself was cDNA or gDNA.

CDR3 length: 19 amino acids. After removal of 5 bases from V and 7 bases from J, the junction contained 23 bases not matched to a gene. CDR1 is MDHEN, CDR2 SYDVKM, per germline. Those enrolled in Seattle joined during active infection and were followed longitudinally afterward. In the source study's methods: Nucleated cell number was recorded as an estimate derived from reference gene primer amplification. The table came from immunoSEQ multiplex PCR; TCRdb's copy has only in-frame clones and leaves some out. That table supplies the V and J calls and clone size; D and trimming were determined from the DNA. The table lists around 400,000 clones, 87% of them singletons.

Sequencing was carried out using peripheral blood. The sequence derives from a woman in her 30s with COVID-19, enrolled during active disease. V and J are TRBV28 and TRBJ2-7; 10 nucleotides align to TRBD2. CDR3 in DNA: TGTGCCAGCAGTCCCCCGGGGCTAGCGGGAGTCCCCCAAAAGGGAGAGCAGTACTTC. Protein product: CASSPPGLAGVPQKGEQYF.